Described below is a single TCR beta chain sequence and its context. Its antigen is not identified. Profiled with immunoSEQ multiplex PCR; TCRdb holds only in-frame clones, not every one. The table lists under 95,000 clones, 80% to 95% of them singletons. Relapses following autologous stem cell transplantation were seen in all patients, with brentuximab vedotin exposure varying. Germline CDR1 and CDR2: LNHNV and YYDKDF (reference sequence). Trimming cost V 0 bases and J 7 bases; bases outside gene matches: 10. The CDR3 has 16 residues. These data are taken from a study of PD-1 blockade in classical Hodgkin lymphoma. Findings and limits, study-wide: Although disease activity or prior therapy may be involved, causes of the repertoire differences remain undefined. Nivolumab initiation under 1 year post-ASCT meant exclusion.

The sequencing here drew on peripheral blood mononuclear cells (PBMCs), taken before the second cycle of nivolumab. The J gene is TRBJ2-7, the V gene TRBV15; 9 bases agree with TRBD2. The TCR comes from a human donor with classical Hodgkin lymphoma. This chain's CDR3 is CATSRDEAGGWYEQYF. CDR3 DNA: TGTGCCACCAGCAGAGATGAGGCGGGAGGGTGGTATGAGCAGTACTTC. Based on the CDR3 plus reference TRBV15 and TRBJ2-7, the full variable domain is DAMVIQNPRYQVTQFGKPVTLSCSQTLNHNVMYWYQQKSSQAPKLLFHYYDKDFNNEADTPDNFQSRRPNTSFCFLDIRSPGLGDTAMYLCATSRDEAGGWYEQYFGPGTRLTVT.